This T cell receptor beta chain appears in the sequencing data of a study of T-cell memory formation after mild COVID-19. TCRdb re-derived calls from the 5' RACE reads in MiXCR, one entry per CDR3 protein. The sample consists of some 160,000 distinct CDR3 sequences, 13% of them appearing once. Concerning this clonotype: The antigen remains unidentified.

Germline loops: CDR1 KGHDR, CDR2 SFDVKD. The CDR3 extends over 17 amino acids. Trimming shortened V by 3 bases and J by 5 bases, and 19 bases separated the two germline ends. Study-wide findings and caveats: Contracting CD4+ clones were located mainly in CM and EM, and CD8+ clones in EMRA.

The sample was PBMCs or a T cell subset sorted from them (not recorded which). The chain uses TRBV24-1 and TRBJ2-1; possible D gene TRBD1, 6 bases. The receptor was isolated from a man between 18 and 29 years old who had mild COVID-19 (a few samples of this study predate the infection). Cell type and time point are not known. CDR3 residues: CATSDLRGQGKDNEQFF. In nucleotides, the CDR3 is TGTGCCACCAGTGATCTACGAGGGCAGGGGAAGGACAATGAGCAGTTCTTC.